Following are 11 T cell receptor beta chains from one sample sequenced in a study of T-cell reconstitution after alpha-beta-depleted transplantation in children. Unique molecular identifiers were used to barcode this TCRbeta library. MiXCR was run by TCRdb on the PCR reads, yielding one entry per CDR3 protein. The sample includes a few hundred thousand distinct CDR3 sequences, around 20% of them seen just once. The specimen comprised PBMCs from the stem cell graft donor, sampled from the stem cell graft. Receptors were obtained from a human donor who donated a stem cell graft to a child with acute lymphoblastic leukemia.

The rearrangement joins TRBV4-3 to TRBJ1-4; D possibly corresponds to TRBD1 (5 bases). CDR3 size: 16 residues. V was pared by 4 bases and J by 8 bases, with 20 bases between. Germline CDR1 reads LGHNA; CDR2 reads YSLEER. CDR3 sequence (DNA): TGCGCCAGCAGCCGGATCGGGGACCCAATCGTCGAAAAACTGTTTTTT. Protein: CASSRIGDPIVEKLFF.

The rearrangement joins TRBV7-9 to TRBJ2-7, with D possibly matching TRBD2 (6 bases). CDR3 length: 13 amino acids. Trimming shortened V by 1 base and J by 5 bases, and 9 bases separated the two germline ends. Germline CDR1 SEHNR, CDR2 FQNEAQ (reference sequence). The CDR3 nucleotides are TGTGCCAGCAGCTTAGGGGAGGCCGACGAGCAGTACTTC. Residues: CASSLGEADEQYF.

V and J are TRBV30 and TRBJ1-4; D unclear. V was trimmed by 0 bases and J by 8 bases, leaving 10 bases between them. Germline CDR1 GTSNPN, CDR2 SVGIG (reference sequence). This CDR3 has 13 residues. The CDR3 DNA is TGTGCCTGGAGTGTACCCCAGGAGGAAAAACTGTTTTTT. Its translation: CAWSVPQEEKLFF.

The chain links TRBV27 to TRBJ2-1, with D possibly called TRBD1 or TRBD2 (6 bases each). V lost 5 bases and J lost 10, with 12 bases in between. CDR3 length equals 12 residues. Germline V gene data show CDR1 as MNHEY and CDR2 as SMNVEV (reference sequence). The CDR3 nucleotides are TGTGCCAGCAGTCCGGGGGCAGTCGAGCAGTTCTTC. It yields the protein CASSPGAVEQFF.

In its sample, this clonotype was seen a few times. The chain couples TRBV20-1 to TRBJ2-5; TRBD2 aligns across 10 bases. Germline V gene lookup returns CDR1 DFQATT and CDR2 SNEGSKA (reference sequence). CDR3 size: 14 residues. Trimming at V came to 5 bases and at J to 5 bases, leaving 8 bases not matched to a gene. This chain's CDR3 is CSAHASGREETQYF. In DNA form, the CDR3 reads TGCAGTGCTCACGCTAGCGGGAGAGAGGAGACCCAGTACTTC.

The chain couples TRBV20-1 to TRBJ2-1, with TRBD1 identical over 7 bases. Germline V lookup: CDR1 DFQATT, CDR2 SNEGSKA (reference sequence). Trimming cost V 3 bases and J 0 bases; bases outside gene matches: 2. The CDR3 loop spans 14 amino acids. For the CDR3, the DNA is TGCAGTGCTAGCTACAGGGGCTCCTACAATGAGCAGTTCTTC. It encodes CSASYRGSYNEQFF.

J is TRBJ2-3 and V is TRBV15, with TRBD1 matching over 7 bases. Trimming at V came to 1 base and at J to 5 bases, leaving 6 bases not matched to a gene. This CDR3 contains 15 residues. CDR1 and CDR2 from the germline V gene are LNHNV and YYDKDF (reference sequence). The CDR3 nucleotides are TGTGCCACCAGCAGAGGATCAGGGGGTGGAGATACGCAGTATTTT. Translated, it gives CATSRGSGGGDTQYF.

This clonotype occurred a few times. The chain combines TRBV7-2 with TRBJ1-2; 8 positions agree with TRBD1. The CDR3 loop spans 14 amino acids. CDR1 and CDR2 from the germline V gene are SGHTA and FQGNSA. The V and J ends lost 4 bases and 4 bases, in that order; junction bases with no gene match: 5. The CDR3 spells CASSSPDRGYGYTF. DNA for the CDR3: TGTGCCAGCAGCTCCCCCGACAGGGGCTATGGCTACACCTTC.

The rearrangement links TRBV6-5 to TRBJ2-1, with 8 nucleotides matching TRBD2. Germline V gene data show CDR1 as MNHEY and CDR2 as SVGAGI. V shed 8 bases and J 2 bases; nucleotides not matched to a gene: 8. The CDR3 has 15 amino acids. CDR3 sequence: CASGFGGGTYNEQFF. The CDR3 coding sequence is TGTGCCAGCGGTTTTGGCGGGGGGACCTACAATGAGCAGTTCTTC.

The chain combines TRBV27 with TRBJ2-3; unclear D gene. The germline CDR1 and CDR2 sequences are MNHEY and SMNVEV (reference sequence). The CDR3 consists of 12 residues. The V end was cut by 5 bases, the J end by 11 bases, with 14 bases between. CDR3 sequence: CASSPMGSWQYF. For the CDR3, the DNA is TGTGCCAGCAGTCCTATGGGGTCGTGGCAGTATTTT.

CDR3 nucleotides: TGTGCCAGCAGTCGGAGTGCGGGAGTGGCTGATACGCAGTATTTT. This gives the protein CASSRSAGVADTQYF. This chain uses TRBV2 with TRBJ2-3; 7 nucleotides align to TRBD2. Germline V gene lookup returns CDR1 SNHLY and CDR2 FYNNEI. The CDR3 is 15 amino acids. With V trimmed by 5 bases and J by 6 bases, 11 bases remained unmatched.